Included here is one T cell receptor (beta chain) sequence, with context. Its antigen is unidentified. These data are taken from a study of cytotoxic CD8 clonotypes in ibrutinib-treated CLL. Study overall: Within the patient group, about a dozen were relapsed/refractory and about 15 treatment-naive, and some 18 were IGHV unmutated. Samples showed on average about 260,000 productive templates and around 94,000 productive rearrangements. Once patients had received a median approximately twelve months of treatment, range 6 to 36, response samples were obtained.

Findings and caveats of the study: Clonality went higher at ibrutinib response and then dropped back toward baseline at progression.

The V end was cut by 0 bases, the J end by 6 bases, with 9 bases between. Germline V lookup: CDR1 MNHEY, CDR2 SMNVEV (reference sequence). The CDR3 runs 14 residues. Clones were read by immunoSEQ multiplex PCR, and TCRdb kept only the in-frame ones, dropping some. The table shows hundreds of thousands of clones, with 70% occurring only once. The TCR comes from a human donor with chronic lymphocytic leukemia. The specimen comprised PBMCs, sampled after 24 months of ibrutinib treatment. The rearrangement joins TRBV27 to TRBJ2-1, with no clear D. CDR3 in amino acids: CASSLSRLANEQFF. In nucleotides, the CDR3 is TGTGCCAGCAGTTTATCGAGGTTGGCCAATGAGCAGTTCTTC.